These T cell receptor beta chains were read from a single sample in a study of blood T cell repertoires in COVID-19. TCRdb's copy holds only in-frame clones and misses some; the assay was immunoSEQ multiplex PCR. Counted here are around 120,000 clones, 69% occurring once; the ten biggest clones make up 2% to 2.5%. The sample was peripheral blood. These receptors were taken from a woman aged 70-85 years with acute or convalescent COVID-19. Each CDR3 is given with its conserved first and last residue. The D gene is left open where the match is weak. A row's size may be missing; if present it is once, few, many or a size class.

v_call	j_call	d_call	clone_size	cdr3_aa	cdr3_nt
TRBV11-2	TRBJ2-2	.	.	CASTQAWELFF	TGTGCCAGCACCCAGGCCTGGGAGCTGTTTTTT
TRBV9	TRBJ2-5	.	.	CASSADRPGETQYF	TGTGCCAGCAGCGCAGACAGGCCGGGCGAGACCCAGTACTTC
TRBV7-9	TRBJ2-2	TRBD2	.	CASSLGSGTSGRGELFF	TGTGCCAGCAGCTTAGGGTCCGGGACTAGCGGGAGAGGGGAGCTGTTTTTT
TRBV4-1	TRBJ2-7	TRBD2	many	CASSQEAREVGGQQYF	TGCGCCAGCAGCCAAGAGGCGCGGGAGGTTGGAGGGCAGCAGTACTTC
TRBV4-1	TRBJ1-6	TRBD1	.	CASSQGTGSSYNSPLHF	TGCGCCAGCAGCCAAGGGACAGGGAGCTCCTATAATTCACCCCTCCACTTT
TRBV5-8	TRBJ1-1	.	.	CASNPASGMNTEAFF	TGTGCCAGCAACCCGGCCTCGGGTATGAACACTGAAGCTTTCTTT
TRBV3-1/TRBV3-2	TRBJ1-3	TRBD1	.	CASSKKGTVIPGNTIYF	TGTGCCAGCAGCAAAAAGGGGACAGTCATACCTGGAAACACCATATATTTT
TRBV28	TRBJ2-1	TRBD2	.	CASSTPLSGSVYNEQFF	TGTGCCAGCAGTACCCCGTTAAGCGGGAGCGTCTACAATGAGCAGTTCTTC
TRBV5-1	TRBJ2-6	.	.	CASSPSGANVLTF	TGCGCCAGCAGCCCCAGTGGGGCCAACGTCCTGACTTTC
TRBV30	TRBJ1-3	TRBD1	.	CAWSVRQGASGNTIYF	TGTGCCTGGAGTGTACGGCAGGGGGCTAGTGGAAACACCATATATTTT
TRBV7-2	TRBJ2-7	TRBD1	.	CASSLGTGEPYEQYF	TGTGCCAGCAGCTTGGGGACAGGGGAACCCTACGAGCAGTACTTC
TRBV28	TRBJ1-4	.	.	CASRADRSPTNEKLFF	TGTGCCAGCCGCGCCGACAGGTCCCCTACTAATGAAAAACTGTTTTTT
TRBV5-4	TRBJ2-2	TRBD1	.	CASSYQTRTGTGELFF	TGTGCCAGCAGCTATCAAACTAGGACAGGGACCGGGGAGCTGTTTTTT
TRBV5-4	TRBJ1-5	.	.	CASSLGPVISNQPQHF	TGTGCCAGCAGCTTGGGTCCGGTAATAAGCAATCAGCCCCAGCATTTT
TRBV4-2	TRBJ1-2	.	.	CASSQVGGEYGYTF	TGTGCCAGCAGCCAAGTCGGGGGAGAGTATGGCTACACCTTC
TRBV7-9	TRBJ2-1	TRBD2	.	CASSSPPGLAGVPHEQFF	TGTGCCAGCAGCTCGCCCCCGGGACTAGCGGGAGTCCCCCATGAGCAGTTCTTC
TRBV5-1	TRBJ2-1	TRBD2	few	CASSYGLANNEQFF	TGCGCCAGCAGCTACGGACTAGCGAACAATGAGCAGTTCTTC
TRBV5-5	TRBJ2-5	TRBD2	.	CASSSGLATLQETQYF	TGTGCCAGCAGCTCGGGACTAGCGACGCTCCAAGAGACCCAGTACTTC
TRBV10-3	TRBJ2-7	.	few	CAISEDSGYEQYF	TGTGCCATCAGTGAGGATTCGGGTTACGAGCAGTACTTC
TRBV14	TRBJ1-2	TRBD1	.	CASSQDARDRGGKYGYTF	TGTGCCAGCAGCCAAGACGCACGTGACAGGGGTGGAAAATATGGCTACACCTTC
TRBV5-1	TRBJ2-6	.	.	CASSPRAPGVSGANVLTF	TGCGCCAGCAGCCCCCGGGCCCCGGGGGTGTCTGGGGCCAACGTCCTGACTTTC
TRBV11-2	TRBJ2-4	TRBD2	.	CASSFLAGGNLAKNIQYF	TGTGCCAGCAGCTTTCTAGCGGGGGGAAATCTAGCCAAAAACATTCAGTACTTC
TRBV5-1	TRBJ2-3	.	.	CASSFLSTDTQYF	TGCGCCAGCAGCTTTTTGAGTACAGATACGCAGTATTTT
TRBV3-1/TRBV3-2	TRBJ2-7	TRBD2	.	CASSQSGLASYEQYF	TGTGCCAGCAGCCAATCCGGACTAGCGTCCTACGAGCAGTACTTC
TRBV7-8	TRBJ2-2	.	few	CASSLLVTGELFF	TGTGCCAGCAGCTTACTCGTGACCGGGGAGCTGTTTTTT
TRBV10-1	TRBJ2-7	TRBD1	.	CASSSGQGNEQYF	TGCGCCAGCAGTTCCGGACAGGGGAACGAGCAGTACTTC
TRBV11-2	TRBJ2-1	TRBD2	.	CASSPRRLAGINEQFF	TGTGCCAGCAGCCCCAGAAGACTAGCGGGGATAAATGAGCAGTTCTTC
TRBV19	TRBJ1-1	.	.	CASSSQINTEAFF	TGTGCCAGTAGTAGCCAGATTAACACTGAAGCTTTCTTT
TRBV7-9	TRBJ1-4	.	once	CASSLGQGLFF	TGTGCCAGCAGCTTAGGGCAGGGGCTGTTTTTT
TRBV6-5	TRBJ2-3	TRBD1	few	CATRAGTGGQDTQYF	TGTGCCACCCGGGCCGGGACAGGGGGCCAGGATACGCAGTATTTT
TRBV2	TRBJ1-5	.	few	CASSSELGPQHF	TGTGCCAGTTCTTCGGAGTTAGGGCCCCAGCATTTT
TRBV6-5	TRBJ2-2	.	once	CASKEGGGELFF	TGTGCCAGCAAGGAGGGTGGCGGGGAGCTGTTTTTT
TRBV27	TRBJ1-6	.	.	CASSLTGLSPLHF	TGTGCCAGCAGTTTAACAGGTTTATCACCCCTCCACTTT
TRBV6-6	TRBJ2-5	TRBD2	.	CASRLAGGPGETQYF	TGTGCCAGCAGACTAGCGGGGGGGCCGGGAGAGACCCAGTACTTC
TRBV29-1	TRBJ2-7	.	once	CSAVGGSYEQYF	TGCAGCGCCGTAGGGGGATCCTACGAGCAGTACTTC
TRBV9	TRBJ2-5	TRBD2	.	CASSRGLAISSRETQYF	TGTGCCAGCAGCCGCGGACTAGCGATATCTTCCAGAGAGACCCAGTACTTC
TRBV6-2/TRBV6-3	TRBJ2-7	TRBD1	once	CASSYTGTGGLEQYF	TGTGCCAGCAGTTACACCGGAACAGGGGGCCTCGAGCAGTACTTC
TRBV5-4	TRBJ2-7	TRBD1	.	CASSVTGTGGHEQYF	TGTGCCAGCAGCGTAACCGGGACAGGGGGCCACGAGCAGTACTTC
TRBV30	TRBJ2-3	TRBD2	.	CAWDPGLADLDTQYF	TGTGCCTGGGACCCGGGACTAGCGGATTTAGATACGCAGTATTTT
TRBV2	TRBJ1-1	TRBD1	few	CASMGTGVTEAFF	TGTGCCAGCATGGGGACAGGGGTCACTGAAGCTTTCTTT
TRBV5-1	TRBJ1-4	TRBD1	.	CASSSGQGLGVEKLFF	TGCGCCAGCAGCTCCGGACAGGGGTTAGGAGTAGAAAAACTGTTTTTT
TRBV5-1	TRBJ2-7	TRBD1	few	CASSETGGGWNEQYF	TGCGCCAGCAGCGAAACAGGGGGCGGTTGGAACGAGCAGTACTTC
TRBV12-3/TRBV12-4	TRBJ2-1	TRBD1	.	CASRRQGWEQFF	TGTGCCAGCAGACGACAGGGCTGGGAGCAGTTCTTC
TRBV5-1	TRBJ2-3	.	.	CASSWGGTSTDTQYF	TGCGCCAGCAGCTGGGGCGGGACTAGCACAGATACGCAGTATTTT
TRBV11-2	TRBJ1-4	.	.	CASSLGEGDEKLFF	TGTGCCAGCAGCTTAGGGGAGGGAGATGAAAAACTGTTTTTT
TRBV6-6	TRBJ2-5	.	.	CASSAGAETQYF	TGTGCCAGCAGCGCAGGGGCGGAGACCCAGTACTTC
TRBV12-3/TRBV12-4	TRBJ1-1	TRBD1	.	CASRPTGGSEAFF	TGTGCCAGCAGGCCTACAGGGGGGTCTGAAGCTTTCTTT